These 20 T cell receptor beta chains came from one sample sequenced in a study of control samples from healthy donors and cancer patients. Measured with immunoSEQ multiplex PCR; TCRdb has only the in-frame clones, and not every one. The sample records over 100,000 clones, 75% to 90% being singletons. Sequencing was done on a sample of blood. These receptors all come from a woman aged 45-59 years in good health.

This rearrangement joins TRBV20-1 to TRBJ1-1; no clear D gene. V was shortened by 3 bases and J by 0 bases, with 8 bases between the two germline ends. The CDR3 consists of 13 residues. The germline V gene has CDR1 DFQATT and CDR2 SNEGSKA (reference sequence). The CDR3 is CSASRVMNTEAFF. CDR3 nucleotides: TGCAGTGCTAGTAGGGTAATGAACACTGAAGCTTTCTTT.

This CDR3 is CASSYLRATWNTEAFF. Here the CDR3 DNA reads TGTGCCAGCAGTTATCTAAGGGCTACCTGGAACACTGAAGCTTTCTTT. The V gene is TRBV6-5, the J gene TRBJ1-1; D is undetermined. V was pared by 3 bases and J by 1 base, with 15 bases between. This CDR3 spans 16 amino acids. Germline loops: CDR1 MNHEY, CDR2 SVGAGI.

This chain's CDR3 is CASSGGWTSGGHTQYF. The CDR3 coding sequence is TGTGCCAGCAGCGGAGGATGGACTAGCGGGGGACATACGCAGTATTTT. The chain carries TRBV9 and TRBJ2-3; 13 nucleotides line up with TRBD2. CDR1 is SGDLS, CDR2 YYNGEE, per germline. After removal of 3 bases from V and 7 bases from J, the junction contained 8 bases not matched to a gene. The CDR3 totals 16 residues.

This sequence joins TRBV6-4 and TRBJ2-3, with 14 nucleotides matching TRBD2. The CDR3 runs to 14 residues. Germline CDR1 and CDR2: MRHNA and SNTAGT. With V trimmed by 6 bases and J by 9 bases, 5 bases remained unmatched. CDR3 sequence (DNA): TGTGCCAGCAGGACTAGCGGGGGGGCCGACACGCAGTATTTT. Residues: CASRTSGGADTQYF.

The rearrangement links TRBV29-1 to TRBJ1-5; D perhaps matches TRBD1 (5 bases). CDR1 and CDR2 from the germline V gene are SQVTM and ANQGSEA. Trimming took 0 bases from V and 4 from J, leaving 10 bases between them. The CDR3 is 14 residues long. The CDR3 DNA reads TGCAGCGTTGAAGATGGGGCAGGGAATCAGCCCCAGCATTTT. Residues: CSVEDGAGNQPQHF. The variable domain in full, with the rest retrieved from reference TRBV29-1 and TRBJ1-5, is SAVISQKPSRDICQRGTSLTIQCQVDSQVTMMFWYRQQPGQSLTLIATANQGSEATYESGFVIDKFPISRPNLTFSTLTVSNMSPEDSSIYLCSVEDGAGNQPQHFGDGTRLSIL.

This chain connects TRBV27 to TRBJ2-2; a possible D gene is TRBD1 (5 bases). CDR3 length: 14 amino acids. Trimming cost V 8 bases and J 4 bases, with 14 bases left between them. CDR1 MNHEY and CDR2 SMNVEV come from the germline V gene (reference sequence). The CDR3 DNA follows: TGTGCCAGCGCACTCAAAAGGGGCACCGGGGAGCTGTTTTTT. This codes for CASALKRGTGELFF.

This rearrangement joins TRBV10-2 to TRBJ2-7, with 7 positions matching TRBD1. Germline lookup yields CDR1 WSHSY and CDR2 SAAADI. This CDR3 comprises 11 residues. With 7 bases clipped from V and 5 bases from J, the junction kept 2 bases outside the gene matches. CDR3 DNA: TGCGCCAGCATAACAGGGGACGAGCAGTACTTC. Encoded protein: CASITGDEQYF.

The V gene is TRBV10-3, the J gene TRBJ2-5; D perhaps matches TRBD1 (6 bases). CDR1 ENHRY and CDR2 SYGVKD come from the germline V gene. The CDR3 extends over 13 amino acids. V was pared by 7 bases and J by 2 bases, with 11 bases between. The chain's CDR3 is CAITGTPQETQYF. In nucleotides, the CDR3 is TGTGCCATCACCGGGACACCACAAGAGACCCAGTACTTC.

CDR3 nucleotide sequence: TGTGCCAGCCGGAGGGCTGGCTCCGGGGCCAACGTCCTGACTTTC. This encodes CASRRAGSGANVLTF. The chain is built from TRBV25-1 and TRBJ2-6; tentatively, D is TRBD2 (6 bases). The V and J ends lost 8 bases and 4 bases respectively, with 15 bases between them. Germline-derived CDR1 and CDR2 are MGHDK and SYGVNS. The CDR3 covers 15 residues.

This clone has a single count. The chain links TRBV6-5 to TRBJ2-3, with D tentatively TRBD2 (5 bases). Trimming shortened V by 5 bases and J by 2 bases, and 11 bases separated the two germline ends. This CDR3 comprises 14 residues. Looked up from germline, CDR1 is MNHEY and CDR2 is SVGAGI. CDR3 region: CASSTGIDTDTQYF. DNA of the CDR3: TGTGCCAGCAGTACCGGGATCGACACAGATACGCAGTATTTT.

The V gene is TRBV6-5, the J gene TRBJ2-3; TRBD2 matches 8 bases. Germline V gene data show CDR1 as MNHEY and CDR2 as SVGAGI. This CDR3 comprises 14 residues. The V gene end was trimmed by 5 bases and the J gene end by 6 bases; junction bases not matched to a gene: 7. The CDR3 reads CASSPIAGTDTQYF. Written as DNA, the CDR3 is TGTGCCAGCAGTCCCATAGCGGGGACCGATACGCAGTATTTT.

The chain carries TRBV7-3 and TRBJ2-1; D may be TRBD2 (6 bases). Trimming stripped 0 bases from V and 7 bases from J, with 16 bases between. This CDR3 spans 16 amino acids. The V gene's germline CDR1 is SGHTA and CDR2 FQGTGA. This CDR3 reads CASSLTRSGGPNEQFF. The CDR3 DNA reads TGTGCCAGCAGCTTAACCCGTAGCGGAGGCCCGAATGAGCAGTTCTTC.

The chain has TRBV12-3 or TRBV12-4 and TRBJ2-1; D is uncertain. Trimming took 5 bases from V and 10 from J, leaving 9 bases between them. The CDR3 length is 11 residues. Here the CDR3 reads CASSRFNEQFF. The DNA for the CDR3 is TGTGCCAGCAGTAGATTCAACGAGCAGTTCTTC.

The V gene is TRBV7-8, the J gene TRBJ1-1, with D tentatively TRBD1 (5 bases). Germline loops: CDR1 SGHVS, CDR2 FQNEAQ. CDR3 length: 15 residues. V was cut by 2 bases and J by 0 bases, with 10 bases left in between. The CDR3 protein is CASSLLGGMNTEAFF. The CDR3 DNA reads TGTGCCAGCAGCTTATTGGGGGGAATGAACACTGAAGCTTTCTTT.

This sequence joins TRBV7-6 and TRBJ2-3; tentatively, D is TRBD1 or TRBD2 (6 bases each). Per germline, CDR1 SGHVS and CDR2 FNYEAQ. The CDR3 loop spans 15 amino acids. Trimming stripped 0 bases from V and 6 bases from J, with 13 bases between. The CDR3 sequence: CASSLAGGERDTQYF. CDR3 nucleotide sequence: TGTGCCAGCAGCTTAGCGGGGGGCGAACGGGATACGCAGTATTTT.

The rearrangement joins TRBV4-1 to TRBJ1-4; D is unclear. The CDR3 runs 15 residues. The germline gives CDR1 MGHRA, CDR2 YSYEKL. Trimming removed 1 base from V and 8 bases from J, with 14 bases in between. The CDR3 protein is CASSQVGVTAEKLFF. CDR3 bases: TGCGCCAGCAGCCAAGTCGGAGTCACGGCGGAAAAACTGTTTTTT.

The chain uses TRBV7-2 and TRBJ1-5, with D possibly TRBD1 on 5 matching bases. V lost 3 bases, J lost 5 bases, and 20 bases lay in between. The CDR3 spans 17 residues. Per the germline V gene, CDR1 is SGHTA and CDR2 is FQGNSA. CDR3 nucleotides: TGTGCCAGCAGCTTGACCGGCCGGGGGGGGAGCCATCAGCCCCAGCATTTT. Amino acids: CASSLTGRGGSHQPQHF.

V and J are TRBV7-2 and TRBJ2-5; a possible D gene is TRBD1 (6 bases). Per germline, CDR1 SGHTA and CDR2 FQGNSA. The CDR3 is made up of 13 amino acids. V lost 3 bases and J lost 5, with 10 bases in between. The CDR3 sequence: CASSFGQSETQYF. In DNA form, the CDR3 reads TGTGCCAGCAGCTTTGGACAGTCGGAGACCCAGTACTTC. The variable domain in full, completed from reference TRBV7-2 and TRBJ2-5, reads GAGVSQSPSNKVTEKGKDVELRCDPISGHTALYWYRQSLGQGLEFLIYFQGNSAPDKSGLPSDRFSAERTGGSVSTLTIQRTQQEDSAVYLCASSFGQSETQYFGPGTRLLVL.

The chain combines TRBV18 with TRBJ2-5; no definite D call. Trimming took 1 base from V and 2 from J, leaving 2 bases between them. CDR1 is KGHSH, CDR2 LQKENI, per germline. The CDR3 has 12 residues. The CDR3 reads CASSPQQETQYF. The CDR3, as DNA: TGTGCCAGCTCACCACAACAAGAGACCCAGTACTTC. Full variable domain (rest looked up from reference TRBV18 and TRBJ2-5): NAGVMQNPRHLVRRRGQEARLRCSPMKGHSHVYWYRQLPEEGLKFMVYLQKENIIDESGMPKERFSAEFPKEGPSILRIQQVVRGDSAAYFCASSPQQETQYFGPGTRLLVL.

This clone appeared a single time. This rearrangement joins TRBV20-1 to TRBJ1-1; unclear D gene. Germline assignment: CDR1 DFQATT and CDR2 SNEGSKA (reference sequence). The CDR3 is 11 residues long. The CDR3 nucleotides read TGCTCGCGGGTGAGGAACACTGAAGCTTTCTTT. It is translated as CSRVRNTEAFF.